Listed below are T cell receptor beta chains from one sample, sequenced in a study of blood T cell repertoires in COVID-19. Measured with immunoSEQ multiplex PCR; TCRdb has only the in-frame clones, and not every one. The profile shows roughly 140,000 clones, approximately 88% of them singletons. The sequenced sample consisted of peripheral blood. Receptors were obtained from a man in his 70s with acute or convalescent COVID-19. Both conserved end residues are part of each CDR3. D genes are given only for firm matches. Not every row has a clone size; where given, it reads once, few, many or a size class.

V gene,D gene,clone size,J gene,CDR3 DNA,CDR3 protein
TRBV14,TRBD1,once,TRBJ1-2,TGTGCCAGCAGCCAAGGAGCGACAGGGTCCTTTGGCTACACCTTC,CASSQGATGSFGYTF
TRBV19,TRBD1,NA,TRBJ2-1,TGTGCCAGTAGTGCTCGTCAGGGGGATGAGCAGTTCTTC,CASSARQGDEQFF
TRBV5-6,TRBD1,few,TRBJ1-6,TGTGCCAGCAGCTACGGGACAGGTGATTATAATTCACCCCTCCACTTT,CASSYGTGDYNSPLHF
TRBV18,TRBD1,NA,TRBJ2-7,TGTGCCAGCTCACCGGGGGACAGCCTCGAGCAGTACTTC,CASSPGDSLEQYF
TRBV4-2,TRBD1,NA,TRBJ1-4,TGTGCCAGCAGCCAAGATGGGGACAGCTTGCGGGAAAAACTGTTTTTT,CASSQDGDSLREKLFF
TRBV6-5,NA,once,TRBJ1-1,TGTGCCAGCACCCTCCTGGGGGGAGGCCAAGCTTTCTTT,CASTLLGGGQAFF
TRBV7-9,TRBD1,NA,TRBJ2-5,TGTGCCAGCAGCCTCGGACAGGGGTCGGCGGAGACCCAGTACTTC,CASSLGQGSAETQYF
TRBV24-1,NA,NA,TRBJ1-4,TGTGCCACCAGTGAAGGGCACGGGGGAAAACTGTTTTTT,CATSEGHGGKLFF
TRBV19,NA,NA,TRBJ2-2,TGTGCCAGTCTTCCAGAGGGCCCGGCCGGGGAGCTGTTTTTT,CASLPEGPAGELFF
TRBV19,NA,NA,TRBJ1-6,TGTGCCAGTAGTATCGGGGTTAATTCACCCCTCCACTTT,CASSIGVNSPLHF
TRBV5-8,TRBD1,NA,TRBJ2-3,TGTGCCAGCAGCTTTCCCGCGGGACAGGGCACAGATACGCAGTATTTT,CASSFPAGQGTDTQYF
TRBV7-9,TRBD1,few,TRBJ2-4,TGTGCCAGCAGCGCCCAGGGGGCAGCCAAAAACATTCAGTACTTC,CASSAQGAAKNIQYF